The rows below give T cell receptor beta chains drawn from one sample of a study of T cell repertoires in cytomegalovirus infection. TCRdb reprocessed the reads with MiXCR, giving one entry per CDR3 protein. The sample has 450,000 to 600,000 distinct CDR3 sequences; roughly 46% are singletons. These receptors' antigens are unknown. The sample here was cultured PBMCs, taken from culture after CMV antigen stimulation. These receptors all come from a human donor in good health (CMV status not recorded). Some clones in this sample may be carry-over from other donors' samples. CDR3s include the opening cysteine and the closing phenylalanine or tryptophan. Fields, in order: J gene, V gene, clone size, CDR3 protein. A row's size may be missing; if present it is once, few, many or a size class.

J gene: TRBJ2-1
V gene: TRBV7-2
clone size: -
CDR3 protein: CASSLVEGQGINEQFF

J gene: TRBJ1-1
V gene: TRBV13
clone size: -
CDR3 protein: CASSLGKAREAFF

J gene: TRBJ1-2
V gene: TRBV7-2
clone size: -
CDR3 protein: CASTPGGGYGYTF

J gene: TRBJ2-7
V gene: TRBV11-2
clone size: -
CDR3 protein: CASSTGAPAEQYF

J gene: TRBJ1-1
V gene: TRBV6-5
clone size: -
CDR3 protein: CSSNRGPGHTEAFF

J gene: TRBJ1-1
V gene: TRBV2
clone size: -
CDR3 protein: CASNSHQNTEAFF

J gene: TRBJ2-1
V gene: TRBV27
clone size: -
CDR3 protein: CASSLGALNEQFF

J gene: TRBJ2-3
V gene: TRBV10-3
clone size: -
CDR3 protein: CAIQTSGNSADTQYF

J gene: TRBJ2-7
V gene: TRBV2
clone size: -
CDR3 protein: CASSEGGGGGYEQYF

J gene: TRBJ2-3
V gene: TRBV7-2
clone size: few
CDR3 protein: CASSPWTGGIDTQYF

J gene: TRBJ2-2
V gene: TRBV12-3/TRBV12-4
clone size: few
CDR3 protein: CASSPHGWAGELFF

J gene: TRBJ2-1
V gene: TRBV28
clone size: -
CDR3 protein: CASSRASGGSYNEQFF

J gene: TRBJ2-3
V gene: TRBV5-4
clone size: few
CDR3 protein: CASSLWLAGGLLPDTQYF

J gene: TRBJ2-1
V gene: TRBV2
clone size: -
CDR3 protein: CASSTRAYNEQFF

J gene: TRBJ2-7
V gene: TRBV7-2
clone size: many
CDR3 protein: CASSLVTGYEQYF